This T cell receptor beta chain stems from a study of blood T cell repertoires in COVID-19. The wider study: Sites in the United States, Italy and Spain provided acute and convalescent COVID-19 samples. The cDNA or gDNA used as material had been derived from T cells, B-cell-depleted T cells, or PBMCs.

The CDR3 is 16 amino acids. Trimming at V came to 2 bases and at J to 2 bases, leaving 5 bases not matched to a gene. The germline CDR1 and CDR2 sequences are SGHNT and YYREEE (reference sequence). Using immunoSEQ multiplex PCR, the repertoire was profiled, and TCRdb retains in-frame clones only, with some absent. Among about 170,000 clones, 80% to 85% were seen once, and the ten largest hold about 2.6%. This TCR was sampled from a human donor with acute or convalescent COVID-19. The donor label of this sample is uncertain. The rearrangement uses TRBV5-4 and TRBJ2-3; 10 bases match TRBD2. Sequenced: peripheral blood. CDR3 residues: CASSFSGGPSTDTQYF. The CDR3 DNA reads as TGTGCCAGCAGCTTTAGCGGGGGGCCCTCCACAGATACGCAGTATTTT.